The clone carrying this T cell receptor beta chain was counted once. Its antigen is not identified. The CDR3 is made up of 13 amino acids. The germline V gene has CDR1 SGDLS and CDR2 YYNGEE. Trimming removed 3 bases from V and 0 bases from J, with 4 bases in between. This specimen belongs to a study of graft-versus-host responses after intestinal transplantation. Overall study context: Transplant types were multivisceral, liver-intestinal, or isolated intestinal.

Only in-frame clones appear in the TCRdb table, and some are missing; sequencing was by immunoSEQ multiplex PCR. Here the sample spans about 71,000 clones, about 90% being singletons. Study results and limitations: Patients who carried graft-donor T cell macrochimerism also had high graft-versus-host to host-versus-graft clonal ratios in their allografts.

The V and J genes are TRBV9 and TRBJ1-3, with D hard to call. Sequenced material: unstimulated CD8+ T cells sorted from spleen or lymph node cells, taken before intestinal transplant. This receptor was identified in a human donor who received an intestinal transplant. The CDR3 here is CASSAGSGNTIYF. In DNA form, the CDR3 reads TGTGCCAGCAGCGCAGGCTCTGGAAACACCATATATTTT.